This T cell receptor (beta chain) was profiled in a study of cytomegalovirus exposure and HLA in healthy donors. Overall study results and limits: The sole available immune exposure information was CMV serostatus.

Vbeta (60) and Jbeta (13) primers were used in the PCR. TCRdb's copy holds only in-frame clones and misses some; the assay was immunoSEQ multiplex PCR. The table lists some 89,000 clones, more than 80% of them singletons. As regards this clone: Its antigen is not identified.

The sequenced material came from PBMCs. This sequence was found in a woman younger than 45 in good health and CMV-seronegative.

The CDR3 here is CAWSHATGGKETQYF. The CDR3 DNA follows: TGTGCCTGGAGCCACGCCACAGGGGGCAAAGAGACCCAGTACTTC. This chain links TRBV30 with TRBJ2-5; 9 bases match TRBD1. Germline V CDR1 and CDR2: GTSNPN, SVGIG (reference sequence). The length of the CDR3 is 15 residues. Germline trimming cut 3 bases from V and 3 bases from J; bases unmatched to any gene: 8.